These T cell receptor beta chains were read from a single sample in a study of identifying expanded T cells in peripheral blood. Assay used: immunoSEQ multiplex PCR; TCRdb lists only in-frame clones, some missing. The data show 95,000 to 100,000 clones, roughly 85% seen once. The specimen sequenced was blood. The source of these receptors is a person aged 18 to 69 in good health. Both conserved end residues are part of each CDR3. Each record gives: clone size, V gene, D gene, J gene, CDR3 protein, CDR3 DNA. A D gene is named only where the DNA matches it firmly. A row's size may be missing; if present it is once, few, many or a size class.

clone_size: -
v_call: TRBV7-8
d_call: -
j_call: TRBJ1-2
cdr3_aa: CASSLDLIYGYTF
cdr3_nt: TGTGCCAGCAGCTTAGATCTAATCTATGGCTACACCTTC

clone_size: -
v_call: TRBV5-1
d_call: -
j_call: TRBJ2-3
cdr3_aa: CASRGISTDTQYF
cdr3_nt: TGCGCCAGCAGGGGGATCAGCACAGATACGCAGTATTTT

clone_size: -
v_call: TRBV7-2
d_call: -
j_call: TRBJ2-5
cdr3_aa: CASSSQETQYF
cdr3_nt: TGTGCCAGCAGCTCTCAAGAGACCCAGTACTTC

clone_size: -
v_call: TRBV7-2
d_call: TRBD2
j_call: TRBJ2-3
cdr3_aa: CASSFTSGADTQYF
cdr3_nt: TGTGCCAGCAGCTTTACTAGCGGGGCAGATACGCAGTATTTT

clone_size: -
v_call: TRBV6-5
d_call: -
j_call: TRBJ2-1
cdr3_aa: CAVRQEGNNEQFF
cdr3_nt: TGTGCCGTTCGGCAGGAAGGAAACAATGAGCAGTTCTTC

clone_size: once
v_call: TRBV19
d_call: -
j_call: TRBJ2-3
cdr3_aa: CASSIVYLGGSDTQYF
cdr3_nt: TGTGCCAGTAGTATAGTCTACTTGGGGGGTTCAGATACGCAGTATTTT

clone_size: once
v_call: TRBV30
d_call: -
j_call: TRBJ2-3
cdr3_aa: CAWVEEGMGDTQYF
cdr3_nt: TGTGCCTGGGTTGAGGAGGGAATGGGAGATACGCAGTATTTT

clone_size: -
v_call: TRBV5-8
d_call: TRBD2
j_call: TRBJ2-1
cdr3_aa: CASSWDGTSGGGSLYNEQFF
cdr3_nt: TGTGCCAGCAGCTGGGACGGGACTAGCGGGGGGGGCTCCCTCTACAATGAGCAGTTCTTC

clone_size: -
v_call: TRBV27
d_call: TRBD1
j_call: TRBJ1-2
cdr3_aa: CASSSGTGGIYYGYTF
cdr3_nt: TGTGCCAGCAGCTCCGGGACAGGGGGCATCTACTATGGCTACACCTTC

clone_size: -
v_call: TRBV4-3
d_call: -
j_call: TRBJ1-4
cdr3_aa: CASSQDRGGGNEKLFF
cdr3_nt: TGCGCCAGCAGCCAAGATCGTGGGGGAGGAAATGAAAAACTGTTTTTT

clone_size: -
v_call: TRBV13
d_call: -
j_call: TRBJ2-1
cdr3_aa: CASSLWELPKNEQFF
cdr3_nt: TGTGCCAGCAGCTTATGGGAACTCCCAAAAAATGAGCAGTTCTTC

clone_size: -
v_call: TRBV7-9
d_call: -
j_call: TRBJ2-2
cdr3_aa: CASSGAGELFF
cdr3_nt: TGTGCCAGCAGCGGGGCGGGGGAGCTGTTTTTT

clone_size: -
v_call: TRBV6-1
d_call: -
j_call: TRBJ1-6
cdr3_aa: CASLEGFTYNSPLHF
cdr3_nt: TGTGCCAGCCTGGAGGGTTTCACCTATAATTCACCCCTCCACTTT

clone_size: -
v_call: TRBV18
d_call: TRBD1
j_call: TRBJ2-2
cdr3_aa: CASSPSGGTTGELFF
cdr3_nt: TGTGCCAGCTCACCATCAGGGGGCACCACCGGGGAGCTGTTTTTT

clone_size: -
v_call: TRBV6-5
d_call: -
j_call: TRBJ1-2
cdr3_aa: CASSSNYGYTF
cdr3_nt: TGTGCCAGCAGTAGCAACTATGGCTACACCTTC

clone_size: -
v_call: TRBV30
d_call: TRBD1
j_call: TRBJ1-1
cdr3_aa: CAWSPREGAGNTEAFF
cdr3_nt: TGTGCCTGGAGTCCGCGGGAGGGGGCAGGGAACACTGAAGCTTTCTTT

clone_size: few
v_call: TRBV10-2
d_call: -
j_call: TRBJ1-3
cdr3_aa: CASREGNSGNTIYF
cdr3_nt: TGCGCCAGCAGGGAGGGTAACTCTGGAAACACCATATATTTT

clone_size: -
v_call: TRBV5-4
d_call: TRBD2
j_call: TRBJ2-1
cdr3_aa: CASSLSLAGGPSSYNEQFF
cdr3_nt: TGTGCCAGCAGCTTGTCACTAGCGGGGGGGCCTAGCTCCTACAATGAGCAGTTCTTC

clone_size: few
v_call: TRBV5-1
d_call: TRBD1
j_call: TRBJ1-4
cdr3_aa: CASSLGAGGGGEKLFF
cdr3_nt: TGCGCCAGCAGCTTGGGGGCAGGGGGCGGCGGTGAAAAACTGTTTTTT

clone_size: -
v_call: TRBV11-2
d_call: TRBD2
j_call: TRBJ2-5
cdr3_aa: CASSLGTSGVETQYF
cdr3_nt: TGTGCCAGCAGCTTAGGGACTAGCGGGGTTGAGACCCAGTACTTC

clone_size: -
v_call: TRBV30
d_call: -
j_call: TRBJ1-6
cdr3_aa: CAWSDTGINSPLHF
cdr3_nt: TGTGCCTGGAGTGACACGGGGATAAATTCACCCCTCCACTTT

clone_size: -
v_call: TRBV30
d_call: TRBD1
j_call: TRBJ2-7
cdr3_aa: CAWSNPEGGHRSYEQYF
cdr3_nt: TGTGCCTGGAGTAACCCTGAAGGGGGCCACCGCTCCTACGAGCAGTACTTC

clone_size: -
v_call: TRBV10-3
d_call: TRBD1
j_call: TRBJ2-7
cdr3_aa: CAISEQGQGAGEQYF
cdr3_nt: TGTGCCATCAGTGAGCAGGGACAGGGGGCGGGTGAGCAGTACTTC

clone_size: -
v_call: TRBV15
d_call: TRBD1
j_call: TRBJ1-2
cdr3_aa: CATSRLQGAYYGYTF
cdr3_nt: TGTGCCACCAGCAGACTACAGGGGGCTTACTATGGCTACACCTTC

clone_size: -
v_call: TRBV10-3
d_call: -
j_call: TRBJ1-2
cdr3_aa: CAISDETPNYGYTF
cdr3_nt: TGTGCCATCAGTGATGAGACACCAAACTATGGCTACACCTTC

clone_size: -
v_call: TRBV6-5
d_call: TRBD1
j_call: TRBJ2-5
cdr3_aa: CASSSYRGQETQYF
cdr3_nt: TGTGCCAGCAGTTCCTACAGGGGTCAAGAGACCCAGTACTTC

clone_size: -
v_call: TRBV18
d_call: -
j_call: TRBJ2-3
cdr3_aa: CASSPRDGTDTQYF
cdr3_nt: TGTGCCAGCTCACCGCGGGATGGCACAGATACGCAGTATTTT

clone_size: -
v_call: TRBV29-1
d_call: TRBD1
j_call: TRBJ2-3
cdr3_aa: CSAFGQGIWGTDTQYF
cdr3_nt: TGCAGCGCCTTCGGACAGGGGATATGGGGTACAGATACGCAGTATTTT

clone_size: -
v_call: TRBV7-2
d_call: -
j_call: TRBJ1-5
cdr3_aa: CASSYSRDNQPQHF
cdr3_nt: TGTGCCAGCAGCTACTCCAGGGACAATCAGCCCCAGCATTTT

clone_size: -
v_call: TRBV19
d_call: -
j_call: TRBJ1-6
cdr3_aa: CASSWDGANNSPLHF
cdr3_nt: TGTGCCAGTAGCTGGGACGGAGCTAACAATTCACCCCTCCACTTT

clone_size: -
v_call: TRBV6-6
d_call: TRBD1
j_call: TRBJ1-3
cdr3_aa: CASSKPQGSGNTIYF
cdr3_nt: TGTGCCAGCAGCAAACCACAGGGGTCTGGAAACACCATATATTTT

clone_size: -
v_call: TRBV6-1
d_call: -
j_call: TRBJ1-5
cdr3_aa: CASSELGQHNQPQHF
cdr3_nt: TGTGCCAGCAGTGAATTAGGACAGCACAATCAGCCCCAGCATTTT

clone_size: -
v_call: TRBV7-2
d_call: TRBD1
j_call: TRBJ1-2
cdr3_aa: CASSARTGGFYGYTF
cdr3_nt: TGTGCCAGCAGCGCCCGGACAGGGGGCTTCTATGGCTACACCTTC

clone_size: -
v_call: TRBV20-1
d_call: -
j_call: TRBJ2-5
cdr3_aa: CSARPQETQYF
cdr3_nt: TGCAGTGCTAGACCCCAAGAGACCCAGTACTTC

clone_size: -
v_call: TRBV5-1
d_call: -
j_call: TRBJ2-1
cdr3_aa: CASSQTGWGLHEQFF
cdr3_nt: TGCGCCAGCAGCCAAACAGGGTGGGGGCTCCATGAGCAGTTCTTC

clone_size: -
v_call: TRBV18
d_call: -
j_call: TRBJ1-2
cdr3_aa: CASSPGTRGYTF
cdr3_nt: TGTGCCAGCTCACCCGGGACTCGTGGCTACACCTTC

clone_size: -
v_call: TRBV4-2
d_call: -
j_call: TRBJ2-2
cdr3_aa: CASSLGGETGELFF
cdr3_nt: TGTGCCAGCAGCCTAGGCGGGGAGACCGGGGAGCTGTTTTTT

clone_size: -
v_call: TRBV5-1
d_call: -
j_call: TRBJ2-3
cdr3_aa: CASSRLLGTDTQYF
cdr3_nt: TGCGCCAGCAGTAGACTTCTCGGCACAGATACGCAGTATTTT

clone_size: -
v_call: TRBV27
d_call: -
j_call: TRBJ2-7
cdr3_aa: CASSLSDSYEQYF
cdr3_nt: TGTGCCAGCAGTTTATCGGATAGCTACGAGCAGTACTTC

clone_size: once
v_call: TRBV7-9
d_call: -
j_call: TRBJ2-7
cdr3_aa: CASSPGGARQYF
cdr3_nt: TGTGCCAGCAGCCCAGGGGGGGCTAGGCAGTACTTC

clone_size: -
v_call: TRBV2
d_call: -
j_call: TRBJ2-6
cdr3_aa: CASSWTASSGANVLTF
cdr3_nt: TGTGCCAGCAGTTGGACAGCAAGCTCTGGGGCCAACGTCCTGACTTTC

clone_size: -
v_call: TRBV7-9
d_call: -
j_call: TRBJ2-3
cdr3_aa: CASSAAAVRTDTQYF
cdr3_nt: TGTGCCAGCAGCGCCGCGGCGGTACGCACAGATACGCAGTATTTT

clone_size: -
v_call: TRBV7-2
d_call: -
j_call: TRBJ2-7
cdr3_aa: CASSPFLGHYEQYF
cdr3_nt: TGTGCCAGCAGCCCATTCCTAGGGCACTACGAGCAGTACTTC

clone_size: -
v_call: TRBV28
d_call: -
j_call: TRBJ1-4
cdr3_aa: CASYSGQAEKLFF
cdr3_nt: TGTGCCAGCTATTCCGGGCAAGCTGAAAAACTGTTTTTT

clone_size: -
v_call: TRBV28
d_call: -
j_call: TRBJ1-1
cdr3_aa: CASRTEMNTEAFF
cdr3_nt: TGTGCCAGCAGGACAGAGATGAACACTGAAGCTTTCTTT

clone_size: -
v_call: TRBV11-1
d_call: TRBD1
j_call: TRBJ1-6
cdr3_aa: CASMTGDGSPLHF
cdr3_nt: TGTGCCAGCATGACAGGGGATGGCTCACCCCTCCACTTT

clone_size: -
v_call: TRBV6-5
d_call: -
j_call: TRBJ1-1
cdr3_aa: CASSSTGKPEAFF
cdr3_nt: TGTGCCAGCAGTTCCACAGGGAAGCCTGAAGCTTTCTTT

clone_size: -
v_call: TRBV4-2
d_call: TRBD1
j_call: TRBJ1-4
cdr3_aa: CASSQELLDRGIEKLFF
cdr3_nt: TGTGCCAGCAGCCAAGAGTTACTCGACAGGGGAATTGAAAAACTGTTTTTT

clone_size: -
v_call: TRBV6-1
d_call: TRBD1
j_call: TRBJ1-5
cdr3_aa: CASSESAHRDRRYKHF
cdr3_nt: TGTGCCAGCAGTGAAAGCGCGCACCGGGACAGGCGGTATAAGCATTTT

clone_size: -
v_call: TRBV7-2
d_call: -
j_call: TRBJ2-1
cdr3_aa: CASSLSRDYNEQFF
cdr3_nt: TGTGCCAGCAGCTTATCCCGAGACTACAATGAGCAGTTCTTC